This T cell receptor (beta chain) was sequenced in a study of blood T cell repertoires in COVID-19. The study recruited people aged about 18 to 95 years across 24 US areas. Original processing methods: Reference gene primer amplification in the assay estimated nucleated cell counts. Clones were read by immunoSEQ multiplex PCR, and TCRdb kept only the in-frame ones, dropping some. V and J calls and clone size are given by that table; D and trimming were obtained from the DNA. Found here are over 55,000 clones, around 80% of them singletons; the top ten hold 3% to 4.5%. The CDR3 has 14 residues. V lost 3 bases and J lost 10; bases outside the gene matches: 8. Looked up from germline, CDR1 is LNHDA and CDR2 is SQIVND (reference sequence).

The source is a middle-aged woman with acute COVID-19. The V call is TRBV19, the J call TRBJ1-4; 7 bases line up with TRBD1. The sample consisted of PBMCs or T cells enriched from blood (not recorded which). This CDR3 reads CASSITGDRSKLFF. As DNA, the CDR3 is TGTGCCAGTAGTATTACAGGGGATCGTTCAAAACTGTTTTTT.